This TCR beta chain appears in the sequencing data of a study of blood T cell repertoires in COVID-19. Study details: Acute and convalescent COVID-19 samples came from the United States, Italy and Spain. T cells, B-cell-depleted T cells, or PBMCs supplied cDNA or gDNA.

V lost 3 bases to trimming and J lost 6 bases; unmatched junction nucleotides: 9. CDR3 length: 14 residues. CDR1 DFQATT and CDR2 SNEGSKA come from the germline V gene (reference sequence). Authors' analysis steps: The authors estimated nucleated cell counts from reference gene primer amplification. Assay: immunoSEQ multiplex PCR; the TCRdb copy retains only in-frame clones and omits some. V and J calls and clone size follow that table, whereas D and trimming were derived from the DNA. The profile shows 68,000 or so clones, about 87% of them singletons. The receptor was isolated from a human donor in a cohort sampled during active COVID-19. The chain recombines TRBV20-1 with TRBJ2-7; the match to TRBD2 covers 9 bases. The sequenced sample consisted of peripheral blood. The DNA for the CDR3 is TGCAGTGCTAGTACCGGGACTAGCTTTTCCGAGCAGTACTTC. It encodes CSASTGTSFSEQYF.